The source of this T cell receptor (beta chain) is a study of blood T cells in healthy people across ages. Study-level points and caveats: Diversity estimated from one million T cells was considered an underestimate.

Together with a sample-barcoded 5' primer, a J-beta primer mix was included in a second PCR lasting about 7 to 12 cycles. TCRdb used MiXCR to reprocess the 5' RACE reads, holding one entry per CDR3 protein. The data contain roughly 1,800,000 distinct CDR3 sequences, 40% to 55% of them singletons. The CDR3 sequence is 15 residues long. CDR1 SQVTM and CDR2 ANQGSEA come from the germline V gene. V shed 4 bases and J shed 11 bases, with 26 bases lying between them. Each sample used at least 7 million PBMCs. In this sample, this clonotype turned up once. Antigen specificity is unknown. Material: blood. The clonotype was recovered from a woman in her thirties or forties in good health. This chain connects TRBV29-1 to TRBJ2-5; D is possibly TRBD1 (6 bases). DNA for the CDR3: TGCAGCGTTGTTCAACAGGGCTCCCTACTCTACAAGCAGTACTTC. It codes for CSVVQQGSLLYKQYF.